Below are 9 T cell receptor beta chains sequenced from a single sample in a study of blood T cells in healthy people across ages. The use of a sample-barcoded 5' primer and a J-beta primer mix characterized a second PCR of 7 to 11 cycles. Using its own MiXCR run on the 5' RACE reads, TCRdb lists one record per CDR3 protein. This table has 1.2 million to 1.5 million distinct CDR3 sequences, 35% to 45% appearing once. Sequenced input: blood. The receptor source for this set is a young woman in good health.

The V call is TRBV20-1, the J call TRBJ1-2; D gene unclear. Germline-derived CDR1 and CDR2 are DFQATT and SNEGSKA (reference sequence). Trimming took 4 bases from V and 0 from J, leaving 9 bases between them. The CDR3 extends over 13 amino acids. The CDR3 sequence is CSAIHPSNYGYTF. In DNA, the CDR3 is TGCAGTGCTATCCACCCGTCTAACTATGGCTACACCTTC.

The chain joins TRBV3-1 to TRBJ1-6; no clear D gene. V lost 1 base and J 7 bases, leaving 8 bases between the germline ends. The V gene's germline CDR1 is LGHDT and CDR2 YNNKEL (reference sequence). The CDR3 covers 14 residues. The CDR3 sequence: CASSQVWGNSPLHF. The CDR3 region has the DNA TGTGCCAGCAGCCAAGTCTGGGGAAATTCACCCCTCCACTTT.

The rearrangement uses TRBV11-2 and TRBJ1-1; tentatively, D is TRBD1 (6 bases). The germline V and J ends were trimmed by 2 bases and 1 base, with 14 bases remaining between them. The CDR3 extends over 16 amino acids. Germline-derived CDR1 and CDR2 are SGHAT and FQNNGV. Written as DNA, the CDR3 is TGTGCCAGCAGCTTATGGGCAAGGGGGGGGAACACTGAAGCTTTCTTT. Its translation: CASSLWARGGNTEAFF.

This clonotype was seen many times. V and J are TRBV6-5 and TRBJ1-4, with a weak D call TRBD1 (5 bases). Germline V lookup: CDR1 MNHEY, CDR2 SVGAGI. This CDR3 contains 14 residues. V was cut by 5 bases and J by 4 bases, with 11 bases left in between. As DNA, the CDR3 is TGTGCCAGCAGTCGCGGGACGGTTAATGAAAAACTGTTTTTT. It specifies CASSRGTVNEKLFF.

This chain connects TRBV14 to TRBJ2-7; 12 bases agree with TRBD2. CDR3 length: 13 residues. V trimming: 4 bases; J trimming: 9 bases; junction bases outside the gene matches: 4. Per the germline V gene, CDR1 is SGHDN and CDR2 is FVKESK. CDR3 bases: TGTGCCAGCAGCCCCGGACTAGCGGGACCGCAGTACTTC. It yields the protein CASSPGLAGPQYF. The full variable domain, rest sourced from reference TRBV14 and TRBJ2-7, is EAGVTQFPSHSVIEKGQTVTLRCDPISGHDNLYWYRRVMGKEIKFLLHFVKESKQDESGMPNNRFLAERTGGTYSTLKVQPAELEDSGVYFCASSPGLAGPQYFGPGTRLTVT.

Worth noting for this clonotype: At one end the junction does not follow the germline gene, possibly because of a read error. The chain recombines TRBV7-2 with TRBJ2-7; 8 bases line up with TRBD2. The CDR3 extends over 15 amino acids. CDR1 is SGHTA and CDR2 is FQGNSA in the germline V gene. The chain's CDR3 is CANSLSAGASHEQYF. CDR3 DNA: TGTGCCAACAGCTTATCAGCGGGAGCCTCCCACGAGCAGTACTTC.

This clonotype came up a few times. CDR3 bases: TGTGCCAGCTCCCGGTCGGGGCTAGCGGGGGCGACAGATACGCAGTATTTT. Residues: CASSRSGLAGATDTQYF. The genes are TRBV12-3 or TRBV12-4 and TRBJ2-3; 10 bases map to TRBD2. The CDR3 totals 17 residues. The ends lost 8 bases at V and 3 bases at J; junction bases unmatched: 14.

The table lists this clonotype with a few counts. This chain links TRBV10-3 with TRBJ2-5, with 7 bases fitting TRBD2. The CDR3 is 13 amino acids. CDR1 and CDR2 (germline): ENHRY, SYGVKD. The ends lost 10 bases at V and 5 bases at J; junction bases unmatched: 10. Written as DNA, the CDR3 is TGTGCCACCTACCCGGGGGGACTCGAGACCCAGTACTTC. This codes for CATYPGGLETQYF.

V usage is TRBV4-1 and J usage is TRBJ2-1, with D hard to call. CDR3 size: 17 residues. V lost 2 bases and J lost 0, with 14 bases in between. Germline CDR1 and CDR2: MGHRA and YSYEKL. The chain's CDR3 is CASSQKGRTDSYNEQFF. The CDR3 bases are TGCGCCAGCAGCCAAAAGGGTAGGACGGACTCCTACAATGAGCAGTTCTTC.